One and the same sample provided the 10 T cell receptor beta chains below, sequenced in a study of blood T cells in healthy people across ages. A second PCR of 7 to 11 cycles used a sample-barcoded 5' primer and a J-beta primer mix. TCRdb ran MiXCR on the 5' RACE reads and lists one entry per CDR3 protein. The table includes about 1.1 million distinct CDR3 sequences, roughly two fifths detected once. Sequencing was carried out using blood. These receptors were collected from a man in his late teens or twenties in good health.

This chain uses TRBV12-3 or TRBV12-4 with TRBJ2-1, with a tentative D call TRBD1 (6 bases). The V end lost 6 bases, the J end lost 6 bases, and 15 bases lay between the germline ends. CDR3 length: 14 amino acids. CDR3 nucleotides: TGTGCCAGCAGCCCGGTAACAGGGAGCAATGAGCAGTTCTTC. Its translation is CASSPVTGSNEQFF.

The rearrangement joins TRBV4-3 to TRBJ2-7; 7 bases fit TRBD1. The ends lost 6 bases at V and 5 bases at J; junction bases unmatched: 4. The CDR3 contains 12 residues. The V gene's germline CDR1 is LGHNA and CDR2 YSLEER. CDR3 sequence: CASRQGSDEQYF. The CDR3 DNA reads as TGCGCCAGCAGACAGGGGTCTGACGAGCAGTACTTC.

V gene TRBV20-1 combines with J gene TRBJ1-2; D unclear. Trimming took 3 bases from V and 3 from J, leaving 11 bases between them. This CDR3 contains 13 residues. Germline CDR1 and CDR2: DFQATT and SNEGSKA (reference sequence). The CDR3 loop reads CSARKREHYGYTF. Here the CDR3 DNA reads TGCAGTGCTAGGAAAAGGGAGCACTATGGCTACACCTTC.

This clonotype appeared a few times. The rearrangement uses TRBV11-2 and TRBJ1-2, with TRBD1 as a possible D gene (5 bases). The CDR3 is 15 residues long. The V end lost 0 bases, the J end lost 8 bases, and 16 bases lay between the germline ends. Germline V gene sequence: CDR1 SGHAT, CDR2 FQNNGV. The DNA of the CDR3 is TGTGCCAGCAGCTTAGAACGGGGGAATCTTTGGGGCTACACCTTC. Protein: CASSLERGNLWGYTF.

J is TRBJ1-2 and V is TRBV6-2 or TRBV6-3; D unclear. CDR1 MNHEY and CDR2 SVGEGT come from the germline V gene. V lost 2 bases and J 8 bases, leaving 9 bases between the germline ends. CDR3 size: 12 residues. CDR3 protein: CASSYKSRGYTF. As DNA, the CDR3 is TGTGCCAGCAGTTACAAGTCTCGGGGCTACACCTTC.

This clonotype showed up many times. CDR3 loop: CASSFDLGLADFTDTQYF. As DNA, the CDR3 is TGCGCCAGCAGCTTTGACCTGGGACTAGCGGACTTCACAGATACGCAGTATTTT. The genes are TRBV5-1 and TRBJ2-3; 11 positions match TRBD2. The junction had 10 bases not matched to a gene; V was cut back by 2 bases and J by 2 bases. In germline, CDR1 is SGHRS, CDR2 YFSETQ. The CDR3 is 18 amino acids. Variable domain in full (rest from reference TRBV5-1 and TRBJ2-3): KAGVTQTPRYLIKTRGQQVTLSCSPISGHRSVSWYQQTPGQGLQFLFEYFSETQRNKGNFPGRFSGRQFSNSRSEMNVSTLELGDSALYLCASSFDLGLADFTDTQYFGPGTRLTVL.

V gene TRBV27 combines with J gene TRBJ1-1; D perhaps matches TRBD1 (5 bases). CDR1 and CDR2 from the germline V gene are MNHEY and SMNVEV (reference sequence). The CDR3 has 17 residues. Trimming stripped 8 bases from V and 1 base from J, with 23 bases between. CDR3 residues: CASLAGLSSGGNTEAFF. Here the CDR3 DNA reads TGTGCCAGCTTAGCGGGCCTGTCATCGGGGGGGAACACTGAAGCTTTCTTT.

The rearrangement links TRBV20-1 to TRBJ2-3, with 12 bases matching TRBD2. The CDR3 loop spans 16 amino acids. V shed 4 bases and J 2 bases; nucleotides not matched to a gene: 7. CDR1 and CDR2 from the germline V gene are DFQATT and SNEGSKA (reference sequence). This CDR3 is CSAKYGLAGPTDTQYF. The CDR3 DNA is TGCAGTGCTAAATACGGACTAGCGGGGCCCACAGATACGCAGTATTTT.

The chain uses TRBV3-1 and TRBJ1-1, with D hard to call. The germline V and J ends were trimmed by 0 bases and 0 bases, with 11 bases remaining between them. The CDR3 loop spans 16 amino acids. Looked up from germline, CDR1 is LGHDT and CDR2 is YNNKEL (reference sequence). CDR3 in DNA: TGTGCCAGCAGCCAAGATCGGCAGAGCATGAACACTGAAGCTTTCTTT. This codes for CASSQDRQSMNTEAFF.

The V gene is TRBV6-2 or TRBV6-3, the J gene TRBJ1-1; 7 nucleotides match TRBD1. Per germline, CDR1 MNHEY and CDR2 SVGEGT. This CDR3 is 16 amino acids long. V dropped 4 bases and J dropped 0; count of bases not matched to a gene: 8. DNA for the CDR3: TGTGCCAGCAGTTGGCGGACAGGCGACATGAACACTGAAGCTTTCTTT. Translation: CASSWRTGDMNTEAFF.